This T cell receptor (beta chain) comes out of a study of blood T cell repertoires in COVID-19. Assignments of participants to cohorts depended upon their own reported clinical history. TCRdb keeps only in-frame clones here, not all; method: immunoSEQ multiplex PCR. In the table there are about 240,000 clones, around nine tenths of which are singletons. Germline CDR1 MNHEY, CDR2 SMNVEV (reference sequence). The CDR3 runs to 15 residues. About this clone itself: A junction end diverges from the germline sequence, so it may reflect a read error.

The clonotype originates from a man aged 40-55 years who had recovered from COVID-19. Sequences were obtained from PBMCs or T cells enriched from blood (not recorded which). The J gene is TRBJ2-2, the V gene TRBV27, with TRBD1 matching over 7 bases. CDR3 sequence reads: CASKRTGTTTRELFF. The CDR3 DNA sequence: TGTGCCAGTAAGAGGACAGGAACTACCACCAGGGAGCTGTTTTTT.